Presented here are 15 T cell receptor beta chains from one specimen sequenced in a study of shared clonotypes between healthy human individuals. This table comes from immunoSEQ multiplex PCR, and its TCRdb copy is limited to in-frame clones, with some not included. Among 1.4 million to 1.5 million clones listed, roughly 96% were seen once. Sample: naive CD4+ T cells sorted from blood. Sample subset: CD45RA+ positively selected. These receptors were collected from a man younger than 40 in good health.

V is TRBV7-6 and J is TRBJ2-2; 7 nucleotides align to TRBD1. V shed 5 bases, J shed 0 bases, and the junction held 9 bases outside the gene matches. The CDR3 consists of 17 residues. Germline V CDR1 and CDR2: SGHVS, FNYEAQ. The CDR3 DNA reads TGTGCCAGCAGCCCAAGACAGGGACAATCGAACACCGGGGAGCTGTTTTTT. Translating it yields CASSPRQGQSNTGELFF.

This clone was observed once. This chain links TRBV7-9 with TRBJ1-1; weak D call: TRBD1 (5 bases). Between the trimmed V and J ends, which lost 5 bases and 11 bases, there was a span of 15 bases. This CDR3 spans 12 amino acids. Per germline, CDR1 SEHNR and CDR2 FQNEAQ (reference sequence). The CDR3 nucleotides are TGTGCCAGCAGCGGCATGGGGTGGGGGGCTTTCTTT. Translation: CASSGMGWGAFF.

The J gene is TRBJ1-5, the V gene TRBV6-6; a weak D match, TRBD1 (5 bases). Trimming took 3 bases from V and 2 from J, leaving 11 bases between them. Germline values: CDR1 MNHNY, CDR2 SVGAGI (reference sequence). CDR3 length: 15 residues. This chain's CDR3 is CASSYDSQGNQPQHF. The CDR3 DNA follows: TGTGCCAGCAGTTATGACTCACAGGGCAATCAGCCCCAGCATTTT.

The CDR3 spells CASSSNSWGERYEQYF. For the CDR3, the DNA is TGTGCCAGCAGCTCCAACTCTTGGGGCGAAAGGTACGAGCAGTACTTC. The V call is TRBV9, the J call TRBJ2-7, with D possibly being TRBD1 (5 bases). Per the germline V gene, CDR1 is SGDLS and CDR2 is YYNGEE. V shed 4 bases and J shed 4 bases, with 21 bases lying between them. The CDR3 extends over 16 amino acids.

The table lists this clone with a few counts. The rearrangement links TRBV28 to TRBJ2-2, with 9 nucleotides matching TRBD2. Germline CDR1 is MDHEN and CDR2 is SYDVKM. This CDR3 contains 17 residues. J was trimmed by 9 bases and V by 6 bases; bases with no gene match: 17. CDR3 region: CASSSVSGGRAVRELFF. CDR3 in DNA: TGTGCCAGCAGCTCCGTCTCGGGCGGGAGGGCGGTAAGGGAGCTGTTTTTT.

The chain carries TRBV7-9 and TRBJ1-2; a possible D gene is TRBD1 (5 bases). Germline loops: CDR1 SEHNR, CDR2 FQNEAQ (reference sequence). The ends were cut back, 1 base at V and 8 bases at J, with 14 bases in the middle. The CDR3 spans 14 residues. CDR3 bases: TGTGCCAGCAGCTTAGGTACTACAGGTTTAGGCTACACCTTC. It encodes CASSLGTTGLGYTF.

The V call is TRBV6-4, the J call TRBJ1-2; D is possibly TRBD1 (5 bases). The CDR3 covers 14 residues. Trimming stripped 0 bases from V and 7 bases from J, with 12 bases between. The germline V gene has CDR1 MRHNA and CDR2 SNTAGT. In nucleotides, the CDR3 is TGTGCCAGCAGTGACTCGGGGGTCGCGGGTGGCTACACCTTC. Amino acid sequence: CASSDSGVAGGYTF.

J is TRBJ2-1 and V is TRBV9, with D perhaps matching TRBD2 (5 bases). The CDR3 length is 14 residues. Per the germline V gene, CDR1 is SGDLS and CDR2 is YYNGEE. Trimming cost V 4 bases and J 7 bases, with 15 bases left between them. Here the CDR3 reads CASSPRSLVNEQFF. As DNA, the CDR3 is TGTGCCAGCAGCCCTAGATCACTAGTAAATGAGCAGTTCTTC.

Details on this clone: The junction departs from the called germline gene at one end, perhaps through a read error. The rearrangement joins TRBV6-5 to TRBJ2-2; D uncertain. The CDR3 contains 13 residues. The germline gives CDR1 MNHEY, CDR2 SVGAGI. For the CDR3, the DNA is TGTGCCAGCAGTTACCCGAAAACCGGGGAGCTGTTTTTT. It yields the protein CASSYPKTGELFF.

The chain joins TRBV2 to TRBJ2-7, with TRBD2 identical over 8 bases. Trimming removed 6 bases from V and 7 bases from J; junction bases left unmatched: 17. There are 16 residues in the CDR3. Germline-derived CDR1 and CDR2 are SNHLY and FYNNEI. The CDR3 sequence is CASRAIAGTIHGEQYF. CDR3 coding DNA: TGTGCCAGCAGAGCAATAGCGGGAACCATCCATGGGGAGCAGTACTTC.

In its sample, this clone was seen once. The CDR3 sequence is CAIGGLETQYF. CDR3 in DNA: TGTGCTATTGGTGGGTTGGAGACCCAGTACTTC. The V call is TRBV10-3, the J call TRBJ2-5; no definite D call. From germline, CDR1 is ENHRY and CDR2 SYGVKD. CDR3 size: 11 residues.

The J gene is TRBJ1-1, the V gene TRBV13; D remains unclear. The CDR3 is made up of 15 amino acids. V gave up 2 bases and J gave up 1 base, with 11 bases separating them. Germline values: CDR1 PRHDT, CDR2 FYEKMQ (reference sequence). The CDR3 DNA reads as TGTGCCAGCAGCTTAAGGTCCACTCCGAACACTGAAGCTTTCTTT. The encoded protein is CASSLRSTPNTEAFF.

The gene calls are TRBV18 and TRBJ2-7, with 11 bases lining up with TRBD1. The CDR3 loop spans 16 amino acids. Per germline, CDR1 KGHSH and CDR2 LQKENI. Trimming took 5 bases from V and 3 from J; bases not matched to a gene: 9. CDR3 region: CASSSRPGQGVYEQYF. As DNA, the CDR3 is TGTGCCAGCTCATCCCGTCCGGGACAGGGGGTCTACGAGCAGTACTTC. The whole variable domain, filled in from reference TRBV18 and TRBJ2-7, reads NAGVMQNPRHLVRRRGQEARLRCSPMKGHSHVYWYRQLPEEGLKFMVYLQKENIIDESGMPKERFSAEFPKEGPSILRIQQVVRGDSAAYFCASSSRPGQGVYEQYFGPGTRLTVT.

The CDR3: CASSSDLQSSGNTIYF. In DNA form, the CDR3 reads TGTGCCAGCAGCTCCGACTTACAGAGCTCTGGAAACACCATATATTTT. The rearrangement uses TRBV5-4 and TRBJ1-3; no reliable D call. The germline V gene has CDR1 SGHNT and CDR2 YYREEE (reference sequence). This CDR3 has 16 amino acids. Trimming removed 3 bases from V and 0 bases from J, with 13 bases in between.

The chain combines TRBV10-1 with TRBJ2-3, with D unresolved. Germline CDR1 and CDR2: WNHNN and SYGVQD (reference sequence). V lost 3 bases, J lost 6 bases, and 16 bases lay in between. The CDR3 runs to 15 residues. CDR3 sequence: CASSDSVSLGDTQYF. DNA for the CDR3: TGCGCCAGCAGTGACTCGGTCTCTCTCGGGGATACGCAGTATTTT.